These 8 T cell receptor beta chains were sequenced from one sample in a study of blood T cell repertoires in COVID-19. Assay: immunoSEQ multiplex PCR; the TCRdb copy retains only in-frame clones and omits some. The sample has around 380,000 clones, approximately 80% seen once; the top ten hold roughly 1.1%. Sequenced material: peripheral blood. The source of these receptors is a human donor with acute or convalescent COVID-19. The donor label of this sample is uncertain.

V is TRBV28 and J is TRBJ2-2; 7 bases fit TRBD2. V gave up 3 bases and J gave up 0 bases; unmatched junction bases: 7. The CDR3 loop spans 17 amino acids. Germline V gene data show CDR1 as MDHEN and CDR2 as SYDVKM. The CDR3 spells CASSLKAGRPNTGELFF. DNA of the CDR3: TGTGCCAGCAGTTTGAAAGCGGGACGCCCGAACACCGGGGAGCTGTTTTTT.

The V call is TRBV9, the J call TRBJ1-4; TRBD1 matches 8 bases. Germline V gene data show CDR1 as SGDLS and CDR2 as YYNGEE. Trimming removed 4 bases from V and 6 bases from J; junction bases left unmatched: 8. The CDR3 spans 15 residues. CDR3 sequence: CASSPRTGLDEKLFF. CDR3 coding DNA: TGTGCCAGCAGCCCAAGGACAGGGTTGGATGAAAAACTGTTTTTT.

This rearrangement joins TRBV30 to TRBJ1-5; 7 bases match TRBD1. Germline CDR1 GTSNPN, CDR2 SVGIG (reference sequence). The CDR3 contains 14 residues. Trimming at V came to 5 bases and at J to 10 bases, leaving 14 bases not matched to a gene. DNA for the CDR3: TGTGCCTGGGGTAGACAGGGCCCTGTGGGTCCCCAGCATTTT. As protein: CAWGRQGPVGPQHF.

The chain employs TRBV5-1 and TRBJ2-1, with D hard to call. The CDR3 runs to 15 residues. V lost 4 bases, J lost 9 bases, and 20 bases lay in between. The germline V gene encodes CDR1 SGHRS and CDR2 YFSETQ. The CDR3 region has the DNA TGCGCCAGCAGCCTACAATCTGCGGTCGATGGTGAGCAGTTCTTC. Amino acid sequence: CASSLQSAVDGEQFF.

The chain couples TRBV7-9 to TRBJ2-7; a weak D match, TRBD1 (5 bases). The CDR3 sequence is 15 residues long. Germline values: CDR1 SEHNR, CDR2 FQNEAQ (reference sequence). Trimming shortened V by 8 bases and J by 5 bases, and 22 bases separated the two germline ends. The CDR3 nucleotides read TGTGCCAGCTCCCCCACAGGCACCGTCCCGAACGAGCAGTACTTC. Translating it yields CASSPTGTVPNEQYF.

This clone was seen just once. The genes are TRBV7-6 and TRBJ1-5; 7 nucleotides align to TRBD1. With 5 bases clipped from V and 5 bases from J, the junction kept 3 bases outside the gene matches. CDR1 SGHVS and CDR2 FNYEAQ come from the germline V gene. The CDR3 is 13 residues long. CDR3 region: CASSRQGDQPQHF. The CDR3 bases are TGTGCCAGCAGCCGACAGGGAGATCAGCCCCAGCATTTT.

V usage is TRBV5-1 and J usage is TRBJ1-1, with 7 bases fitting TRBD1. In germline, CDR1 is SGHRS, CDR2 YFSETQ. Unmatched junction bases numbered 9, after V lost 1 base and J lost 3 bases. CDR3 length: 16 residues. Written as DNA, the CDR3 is TGCGCCAGCAGCTTGTCGACAGGGACAAGGGACACTGAAGCTTTCTTT. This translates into CASSLSTGTRDTEAFF.

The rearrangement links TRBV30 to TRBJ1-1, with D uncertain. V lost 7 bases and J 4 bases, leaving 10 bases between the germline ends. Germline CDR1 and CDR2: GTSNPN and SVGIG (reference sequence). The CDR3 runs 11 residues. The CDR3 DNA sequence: TGTGCCTCGAAGGAGTCCACTGAAGCTTTCTTT. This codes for CASKESTEAFF. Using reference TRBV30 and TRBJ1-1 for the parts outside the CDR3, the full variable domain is SQTIHQWPATLVQPVGSPLSLECTVEGTSNPNLYWYRQAAGRGLQLLFYSVGIGQISSEVPQNLSASRPQDRQFILSSKKLLLSDSGFYLCASKESTEAFFGQGTRLTVV.